This T cell receptor beta chain was sequenced in a study of blood T cell repertoires in COVID-19. Trimming removed 9 bases from V and 2 bases from J; junction bases left unmatched: 13. The CDR3 extends over 17 amino acids. The germline V gene encodes CDR1 KGHDR and CDR2 SFDVKD. Original processing notes: From reference gene primer amplification, estimates of nucleated cell counts were derived. TCRdb's table, derived via immunoSEQ multiplex PCR, lists solely in-frame clones and lacks some. V, J and clone size are taken as reported in that table, and D and trimming were inferred from the DNA itself. The repertoire has 150,000 to 200,000 clones, under 80% of them found once; the top ten carry about a sixth.

The sample taken for sequencing was PBMCs or T cells enriched from blood (not recorded which). This rearrangement joins TRBV24-1 to TRBJ2-2; 8 bases fit TRBD2. The sequence was obtained from a woman in her 50s with acute COVID-19. CDR3 protein: CATSIPAGGGNTGELFF. CDR3 DNA: TGTGCCACCTCGATCCCCGCCGGGGGGGGAAACACCGGGGAGCTGTTTTTT.